This T cell receptor beta chain was captured in a study of T cells in Graves' hyperthyroidism and ophthalmopathy (dated by TCRdb to 2018 to 2020). Looking at the study overall: Peripheral blood was collected at initial diagnosis, before any treatment. A discovery cohort of about a hundred patients, roughly 45 with Graves' ophthalmopathy and about 58 with stable Graves' hyperthyroidism, was used to find distinguishing TCR V-J signatures. Prospective prediction of ophthalmopathy was tested in an independent validation cohort consisting of fewer than 20 hyperthyroidism patients and over 15 patients who later progressed to ophthalmopathy. The 100 or so discovery patients were divided at random into training and test sets in a 7:3 ratio. In addition, the study compared T-cell repertoires in thyroid tissue and in blood from five to seven Graves' hyperthyroidism patients. After sampling, hyperthyroidism patients received methimazole starting at 30 mg daily, and ophthalmopathy patients received high-dose intravenous methylprednisolone. The paper describes TCR Vbeta CDR3 sequencing of 130 to 150 peripheral blood samples, made up of some 42 ophthalmopathy patients, more than 70 hyperthyroidism patients and 17 progressor patients. Results the study describes overall, beyond this receptor: In validation, the model predicted progression to ophthalmopathy with approximately 69% sensitivity and 72.22% specificity, a median of approximately 6.5 months before onset. Sample size was not statistically predetermined, and blinding of investigators to group allocation was not performed. A model built on a 13 V-J signature distinguished ophthalmopathy from stable hyperthyroidism, reaching roughly 88% sensitivity and 81.08% specificity in cross-validation and 80%/75% in testing. Blood samples also contained most of the expanded thyroid clonotypes (frequency above 0.001), which suggests that blood repertoires may reflect thyroid immune responses.

Looking up the germline V gene yields CDR1 MGHRA and CDR2 YSYEKL. The CDR3 measures 14 amino acids from cysteine to phenylalanine. Only the CDR3 part of the read is kept: 42 bases, read in frame from the first base. V is pared back by 5 bases and J by 6 bases, with 13 bases lying between the germline termini. On this clonotype itself: Its antigen is unknown. The record has no base qualities; no much larger clone is one base away.

Amplification of TCR beta CDR3 regions was carried out from RNA transcripts. A first-round RT-PCR of the TCR CDR3 used the HTBI primer set with the Qiagen OneStep RT-PCR kit. A second multiplex PCR round built the libraries, followed by size selection and purification. The libraries were sequenced on an Illumina HiSeq2000 using paired-end 100 bp reads. The study's own analysis went as follows. Raw data were processed with SOAPnuke, discarding reads with adapters, uncalled bases, mean Phred below 15, or no exact constant-primer or identifier match. COPE v1.2.5 was used to merge high-quality paired reads, and clonotypes were defined as unique nucleotide sequences. MiTCR v1.1 was used to align clonotypes to the IMGT TRBV, TRBD and TRBJ reference segments. The analysis was restricted to V-J combinations with a frequency above 0.0001, which together covered around 99% of the repertoires. A TCS score was defined as the ratio between F50 (clonal expansion) and ExV (chaos), using BLOSUM62-based TCRdist between CDR3 peptides within each V-J. Welch's t-statistics and random forest reduced around 510 V-J features to 13, which were used in a naive Bayes classifier (R e1071). The public reads were run again by TCRdb, first through fastp at Q25 and then through MiXCR, and only productive beta chains were kept. Identical CDR3 proteins give one entry, which carries the most common genes and DNA. What appears here as the V and J calls and clone size reflects TCRdb's work, not the paper's. The sample profile shows hundreds of thousands of distinct CDR3 sequences; 14% of them were found once. The ten largest clones take up more than 8.5% of the sample.

Graves' hyperthyroidism was defined as stable when no progression to ophthalmopathy occurred over 18 months of follow-up. Hyperthyroidism patients were aged 18 to 65 years and newly diagnosed, with disease duration of less than 2 months. The study excluded patients with uncontrolled infections, other autoimmune diseases, pregnancy or lactation. Clinical symptoms, serum thyroxine and TRAb, thyroid ultrasound, and orbital computed tomography formed the basis for the diagnoses. PBMCs were separated from around 9.1 ml of fresh peripheral blood using Ficoll-Paque density gradient centrifugation. Total RNA was extracted with Trizol reagent, and quality was checked on an Agilent 2100 Bioanalyzer.

The sequence was collected from a woman aged 18-29 years with Graves' hyperthyroidism. The sequence links TRBV4-1 to TRBJ2-2, with the D segment identity uncertain. The material sequenced was blood. The DNA is TGCGCCAGCAGCATTGACCCGAAAGCCGGGGAGCTGTTTTTT. Its translation reads: CASSIDPKAGELFF.